The 22 T cell receptor beta chains below all came from one sample that was sequenced in a study of T cell changes during pregnancy in multiple sclerosis. Produced via immunoSEQ multiplex PCR; TCRdb's table is partial and in-frame only. Of roughly 35,000 clones listed, around 90% are singletons. The specimen was CD8+ T cells from peripheral blood mononuclear cells, collected after pregnancy. These receptors originate from a female donor with multiple sclerosis, enrolled in a pregnancy study.

The V gene is TRBV7-2, the J gene TRBJ2-3; 8 bases fit TRBD2. Germline CDR1 SGHTA, CDR2 FQGNSA. The V and J ends lost 2 bases and 1 base, in that order; junction bases with no gene match: 8. The CDR3 covers 17 residues. This CDR3 is CASSLPFGAGGTDTQYF. DNA of the CDR3: TGTGCCAGCAGCTTACCGTTTGGAGCGGGGGGCACAGATACGCAGTATTTT.

The V call is TRBV19, the J call TRBJ1-1; D call uncertain. The length of the CDR3 is 12 residues. Germline V gene lookup returns CDR1 LNHDA and CDR2 SQIVND (reference sequence). V shed 3 bases and J shed 3 bases, with 5 bases lying between them. The CDR3 DNA reads TGTGCCAGTAGTATCGCAGACACTGAAGCTTTCTTT. Protein: CASSIADTEAFF.

The gene calls are TRBV9 and TRBJ1-1; 9 bases map to TRBD1. This CDR3 comprises 15 residues. Germline loops: CDR1 SGDLS, CDR2 YYNGEE. V shed 2 bases, J shed 1 base, and the junction held 3 bases outside the gene matches. DNA of the CDR3: TGTGCCAGCAGCGTTCAACAGGGGGCGAACACTGAAGCTTTCTTT. Its protein is CASSVQQGANTEAFF.

By share, this clone ranks as medium-sized. The V and J genes are TRBV7-3 and TRBJ1-5; 7 nucleotides align to TRBD1. With 5 bases clipped from V and 2 bases from J, the junction kept 9 bases outside the gene matches. The CDR3 loop spans 16 amino acids. CDR1 SGHTA and CDR2 FQGTGA come from the germline V gene. The DNA for the CDR3 is TGTGCCAGCAGCCTCAAACAGGGGTACGGCAATCAGCCCCAGCATTTT. Translated: CASSLKQGYGNQPQHF.

This chain connects TRBV7-9 to TRBJ2-7, with D tentatively TRBD2 (6 bases). Trimming cost V 1 base and J 5 bases, with 15 bases left between them. CDR1 and CDR2 (germline): SEHNR, FQNEAQ (reference sequence). The CDR3 spans 15 residues. The CDR3 protein is CASSLVVASEDEQYF. CDR3 bases: TGTGCCAGCAGCTTAGTGGTGGCTAGCGAGGACGAGCAGTACTTC.

The CDR3 DNA sequence: TGTGCCAGCAGTGAAGAAGGGACAGGGGGATATGGCTACACCTTC. It translates to CASSEEGTGGYGYTF. The chain couples TRBV6-1 to TRBJ1-2, with TRBD1 matching over 11 bases. V was clipped by 1 base and J by 5 bases; unmatched bases: 3. The CDR3 sequence is 15 residues long. Germline assignment: CDR1 MNHNS and CDR2 SASEGT.

This clone was detected only a few times. The chain recombines TRBV29-1 with TRBJ2-3; a possible D gene is TRBD1 (6 bases). This CDR3 has 13 residues. Germline lookup yields CDR1 SQVTM and CDR2 ANQGSEA. V was pared by 5 bases and J by 3 bases, with 12 bases between. CDR3 DNA sequence: TGCAGCGTTATCCAGGGACAAACAGATACGCAGTATTTT. This encodes CSVIQGQTDTQYF.

In this sample, this clone turned up once. The gene calls are TRBV6-1 and TRBJ2-7; 10 nucleotides align to TRBD1. The CDR3 runs to 13 residues. Germline lookup yields CDR1 MNHNS and CDR2 SASEGT. Trimming cost V 5 bases and J 6 bases; bases outside gene matches: 4. The chain's CDR3 is CASSFGTGAEQYF. The CDR3 region has the DNA TGTGCCAGCAGTTTTGGGACAGGGGCCGAGCAGTACTTC.

The V and J genes are TRBV5-6 and TRBJ2-1; 14 positions match TRBD2. Germline V gives CDR1 SGHDT, CDR2 YYEEEE. J was trimmed by 6 bases and V by 3 bases; bases with no gene match: 2. This CDR3 has 15 residues. CDR3 in DNA: TGTGCCAGCAGCTCCGGACTAGCGGGGGGCAATGAGCAGTTCTTC. Amino acids: CASSSGLAGGNEQFF.

This clone showed up just once. The gene calls are TRBV9 and TRBJ2-7, with 8 bases lining up with TRBD1. The CDR3 is 15 residues long. Germline CDR1 reads SGDLS; CDR2 reads YYNGEE. Germline trimming cut 3 bases from V and 0 bases from J; bases unmatched to any gene: 5. The CDR3 here is CASSGGQALSYEQYF. The CDR3 nucleotides read TGTGCCAGCAGCGGGGGACAGGCCCTCTCCTACGAGCAGTACTTC.

V and J are TRBV5-4 and TRBJ1-1; 7 bases match TRBD1. V shed 4 bases and J 0 bases; nucleotides not matched to a gene: 3. Germline-derived CDR1 and CDR2 are SGHNT and YYREEE (reference sequence). The CDR3 loop spans 14 amino acids. The CDR3 is CASSPTGMNTEAFF. CDR3 nucleotides: TGTGCCAGCAGCCCGACAGGGATGAACACTGAAGCTTTCTTT.

The chain couples TRBV27 to TRBJ1-4; TRBD1 agrees at 10 bases. V trimming: 4 bases; J trimming: 3 bases; junction bases outside the gene matches: 8. From germline, CDR1 is MNHEY and CDR2 SMNVEV (reference sequence). There are 17 residues in the CDR3. In DNA form, the CDR3 reads TGTGCCAGCAGTTCCGAACTTGGGACAGGGGCTAATGAAAAACTGTTTTTT. Protein: CASSSELGTGANEKLFF.

This rearrangement joins TRBV27 to TRBJ2-5; 8 bases fit TRBD2. In germline, CDR1 is MNHEY, CDR2 SMNVEV (reference sequence). Trimming at V came to 9 bases and at J to 5 bases, leaving 11 bases not matched to a gene. The CDR3 extends over 14 amino acids. The CDR3 coding sequence is TGTGCCAGTAAAGCGGGGGCCAATAGGGAGACCCAGTACTTC. This codes for CASKAGANRETQYF.

The gene calls are TRBV2 and TRBJ1-1, with TRBD1 as a possible D gene (5 bases). The germline V and J ends were trimmed by 3 bases and 9 bases, with 8 bases remaining between them. Germline values: CDR1 SNHLY, CDR2 FYNNEI. CDR3 length: 11 amino acids. The CDR3 DNA sequence: TGTGCCAGCAGTGAGGGGCTCCAAGCTTTCTTT. This codes for CASSEGLQAFF.

This clone occurred once. A much larger clone sits a single nucleotide away, making a read error possible. At the DNA level, this CDR3 is encoded by other sequences in the same sample as well. The chain couples TRBV4-3 to TRBJ2-7, with D perhaps TRBD1 (6 bases). CDR1 is LGHNA, CDR2 YSLEER, per germline. The CDR3 is 13 amino acids. V shed 6 bases and J shed 5 bases, with 14 bases lying between them. Here the CDR3 reads CASSPPGVDEQYF. The CDR3 DNA sequence: TGCGCCAGCAGTCCTCCAGGGGTCGACGAGCAGTACTTC.

This chain joins TRBV21-1 and TRBJ1-2; the tabulated D call, TRBD1, remains unverified against the DNA. TRBV21-1 is recorded as a pseudogene. The CDR3 contains 13 residues. The DNA of the CDR3 is TGTGCCAGCAGCAAAGGGGCCAACTATGGCTACACCTTC. Its protein product is CASSKGANYGYTF.

The chain has TRBV4-3 and TRBJ2-3, with 7 bases fitting TRBD2. The CDR3 is 15 residues long. Germline-derived CDR1 and CDR2 are LGHNA and YSLEER. Trimming cost V 1 base and J 2 bases; bases outside gene matches: 3. CDR3 nucleotide sequence: TGCGCCAGCAGCCAAGGAAGCGGGACCACAGATACGCAGTATTTT. This gives the protein CASSQGSGTTDTQYF.

This clone was counted between two and nine times. Other DNA sequences in this sample translate to the same CDR3. The genes are TRBV7-8 and TRBJ1-1; D perhaps matches TRBD1 (5 bases). The V end was cut by 1 base, the J end by 0 bases, with 6 bases between. The CDR3 runs to 14 residues. Germline V gives CDR1 SGHVS, CDR2 FQNEAQ. The CDR3: CASSLGGLNTEAFF. In DNA, the CDR3 is TGTGCCAGCAGCTTAGGGGGCCTGAACACTGAAGCTTTCTTT.

This clone is medium-sized within its sample. The chain uses TRBV7-9 and TRBJ1-1; D uncertain. Trimming shortened V by 5 bases and J by 0 bases, and 13 bases separated the two germline ends. Germline V gives CDR1 SEHNR, CDR2 FQNEAQ (reference sequence). CDR3 length: 15 amino acids. This CDR3 is CASSPRENLNTEAFF. The CDR3 nucleotides are TGTGCCAGCAGCCCAAGGGAGAACTTGAACACTGAAGCTTTCTTT.

The chain couples TRBV2 to TRBJ1-1, with a possible D match to TRBD1 (6 bases). The CDR3 length is 14 residues. Trimming removed 6 bases from V and 0 bases from J, with 11 bases in between. Germline CDR1 reads SNHLY; CDR2 reads FYNNEI. This CDR3 is CASRGGQLNTEAFF. The CDR3 DNA reads as TGTGCCAGCAGAGGGGGACAACTGAACACTGAAGCTTTCTTT.

The chain links TRBV30 to TRBJ2-6; TRBD1 is a possible D gene (6 bases). This CDR3 region has 17 residues. Germline V gives CDR1 GTSNPN, CDR2 SVGIG (reference sequence). Trimming pared 0 bases from V and 0 bases from J, leaving 12 bases between. Here the CDR3 reads CAWSVQGSASGANVLTF. The CDR3 DNA reads TGTGCCTGGAGTGTACAGGGATCCGCCTCTGGGGCCAACGTCCTGACTTTC. The full variable domain, in which reference TRBV30 and TRBJ2-6 provide the parts outside the CDR3, is SQTIHQWPATLVQPVGSPLSLECTVEGTSNPNLYWYRQAAGRGLQLLFYSVGIGQISSEVPQNLSASRPQDRQFILSSKKLLLSDSGFYLCAWSVQGSASGANVLTFGAGSRLTVL.

The rearrangement uses TRBV6-5 and TRBJ1-1; possible D gene TRBD1, 5 bases. This CDR3 has 12 residues. Germline CDR1 MNHEY, CDR2 SVGAGI. The V gene lost 6 bases and the J gene lost 4 bases, with 9 bases spanning the gap. For the CDR3, the DNA is TGTGCCAGCAGCCCCGGGGGCACTGAAGCTTTCTTT. This codes for CASSPGGTEAFF.